Listed below are T cell receptor beta chains from one sample, sequenced in a study of T cells in Graves' hyperthyroidism and ophthalmopathy. TCRdb passed the multiplex PCR reads through MiXCR, listing each CDR3 protein once. Seen here are around 250,000 distinct CDR3 sequences, less than 20% observed once, and the top ten hold 25% to 30%. Sequencing was done on a sample of blood. The source of these receptors is a woman between 18 and 29 years old with Graves' ophthalmopathy. CDR3s include the opening cysteine and the closing phenylalanine or tryptophan. The D gene is left open where the match is weak. Not all rows give a size; the values are once, few, many and, for expanded clones, a class.

D gene,V gene,clone size,J gene,CDR3 DNA,CDR3 protein
.,TRBV13,many,TRBJ2-1,TGTGCCAGCAGCTCCATCTGGCAAGACTTTGTACCAACCTACAATGAGCAGTTCTTC,CASSSIWQDFVPTYNEQFF
.,TRBV4-1,many,TRBJ2-5,TGCGCCAGCAGCCGGGGGCAGCGGACTCAAGAGACCCAGTACTTC,CASSRGQRTQETQYF
TRBD1,TRBV15,few,TRBJ1-2,TGTGCCACCAGCAGAGTAGACAGGGCTGGCTACACCTTC,CATSRVDRAGYTF
.,TRBV6-1,many,TRBJ1-2,TGTGCCAGCAGTTTTTACCGGGACACTAACTATGGCTACACCTTC,CASSFYRDTNYGYTF
.,TRBV19,many,TRBJ1-1,TGTGCCAGTAAACAGGGGAACACTGAAGCTTTCTTT,CASKQGNTEAFF
TRBD1,TRBV15,many,TRBJ1-2,TGTGCCACCAGCCCAAGGACAGGGTTGCGCTATGGCTACACCTTC,CATSPRTGLRYGYTF
TRBD2,TRBV28,.,TRBJ2-1,TGTGCCAGCAACCCAACGGTGAGGACTAGCGGGGGGGCAAGCGAGCAGTTCTTC,CASNPTVRTSGGASEQFF
.,TRBV7-8,.,TRBJ1-5,TGTGCCAGCAGCCCTAGGGGGGACTTTAGCAATCAGCCCCAGCATTTT,CASSPRGDFSNQPQHF
.,TRBV28,.,TRBJ2-1,TGTGCCAGCAGTTCCCTTTACGGAGACAATGAGCAGTTCTTC,CASSSLYGDNEQFF
.,TRBV7-3,.,TRBJ1-1,TGTGCCAGCAGCTTAGTATCCGAGACTGAAGCTTTCTTT,CASSLVSETEAFF
TRBD2,TRBV11-3,many,TRBJ2-1,TGTGCCAGCAGCCGAAGTGGGGGACTAGCGGACAATGAGCAGTTCTTC,CASSRSGGLADNEQFF
.,TRBV12-3/TRBV12-4,many,TRBJ2-7,TGTGCCAGCAGAGCAGGGAAGGCCGGTGGAGAGCAGTACTTC,CASRAGKAGGEQYF
TRBD2,TRBV28,.,TRBJ2-7,TGTGCCAGCAACCCAACGGTGAGGACTAGCGGGAGGGCTCTTTACGAGCAGTACTTC,CASNPTVRTSGRALYEQYF
TRBD2,TRBV5-1,.,TRBJ2-3,TGCGCCAGCAGTACCCAAGCGGGGGGCCTCACAGATACGCAGTATTTT,CASSTQAGGLTDTQYF
.,TRBV27,many,TRBJ2-1,TGTGCCAGCAGTCCCCTGACGTGGCTTGAGCAGTTCTTC,CASSPLTWLEQFF
TRBD2,TRBV2,many,TRBJ2-3,TGTGCCATCTCACTAGCGGGGGGGCCAGATACGCAGTATTTT,CAISLAGGPDTQYF
TRBD1,TRBV12-3/TRBV12-4,many,TRBJ2-7,TGTGCCAGCAGTATCCACAGGGGGACGAGCTCCTACGAGCAGTACTTC,CASSIHRGTSSYEQYF
.,TRBV7-2,many,TRBJ2-1,TGTGCCAGCAGCCCATTACAATTTAGCTCCTACAATGAGCAGTTCTTC,CASSPLQFSSYNEQFF
.,TRBV11-2,many,TRBJ2-7,TGTGCCAGCAGCTTAGAACGGGGGCGGGACGAGCAGTACTTC,CASSLERGRDEQYF
TRBD2,TRBV4-3,many,TRBJ2-7,TGCGCCAGCAGCCACAAAGCGGGAGACCTTTACGAGCAGTACTTC,CASSHKAGDLYEQYF
.,TRBV9,many,TRBJ2-1,TGTGCCAGCAGCGGTAACCGGGACCCAGACAATGAGCAGTTCTTC,CASSGNRDPDNEQFF